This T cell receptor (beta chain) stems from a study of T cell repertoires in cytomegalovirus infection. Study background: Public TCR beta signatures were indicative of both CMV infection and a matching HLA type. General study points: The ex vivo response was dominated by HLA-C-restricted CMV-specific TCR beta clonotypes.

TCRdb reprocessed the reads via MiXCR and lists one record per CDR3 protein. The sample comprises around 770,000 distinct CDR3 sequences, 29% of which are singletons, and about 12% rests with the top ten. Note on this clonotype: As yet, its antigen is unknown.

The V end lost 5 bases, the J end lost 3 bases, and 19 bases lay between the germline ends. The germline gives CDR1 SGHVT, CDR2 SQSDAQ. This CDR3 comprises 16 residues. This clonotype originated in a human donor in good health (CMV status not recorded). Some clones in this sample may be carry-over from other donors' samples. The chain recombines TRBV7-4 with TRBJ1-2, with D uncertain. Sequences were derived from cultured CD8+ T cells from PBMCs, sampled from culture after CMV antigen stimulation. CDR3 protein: CASSPRRRDLHYGYTF. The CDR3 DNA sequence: TGTGCCAGCAGCCCCCGGAGGAGAGATTTACACTATGGCTACACCTTC.